This is a list of T cell receptor beta chains from one sample in a study of cytomegalovirus exposure and HLA in healthy donors. Sequenced by immunoSEQ multiplex PCR; TCRdb stores in-frame clones only, minus some. The sample shows approximately 120,000 clones, about 82% of them seen only once. Sequencing used PBMCs. The receptors derive from a man aged 45-65 years in good health and CMV-seronegative. Each CDR3 is given with its conserved first and last residue. A D gene is named only where the DNA matches it firmly. The size entry is marked missing in some rows and otherwise reads once, few, many or a size class.

j_call | d_call | clone_size | v_call | cdr3_aa | cdr3_nt
TRBJ2-5 | TRBD1 | few | TRBV19 | CASAGQVAETQYF | TGTGCCAGTGCGGGACAGGTGGCGGAGACCCAGTACTTC
TRBJ2-7 | NA | NA | TRBV5-1 | CASSLATQGIHEQYF | TGCGCCAGCAGCTTGGCCACTCAGGGTATCCACGAGCAGTACTTC
TRBJ2-7 | TRBD1 | once | TRBV11-2 | CASSWDSSSYEQYF | TGTGCCAGCAGCTGGGACAGCAGCTCCTACGAGCAGTACTTC
TRBJ2-2 | NA | NA | TRBV29-1 | CSVEQGRGNTGELFF | TGCAGCGTAGAACAGGGAAGGGGGAACACCGGGGAGCTGTTTTTT
TRBJ1-2 | NA | once | TRBV4-1 | CASSQPAFAPLNGYTF | TGCGCCAGCAGCCAACCCGCTTTCGCGCCCCTAAATGGCTACACCTTC
TRBJ2-1 | NA | NA | TRBV5-1 | CASSLDGAYNEQFF | TGCGCCAGCAGCTTGGACGGAGCCTACAATGAGCAGTTCTTC
TRBJ2-3 | TRBD2 | NA | TRBV4-1 | CASSQEVTSGGADTQYF | TGCGCCAGCAGCCAAGAAGTCACTAGCGGGGGGGCCGATACGCAGTATTTT
TRBJ1-6 | NA | NA | TRBV6-5 | CASRQGNSPLHF | TGTGCCAGCAGGCAGGGTAATTCACCCCTCCACTTT
TRBJ1-5 | NA | NA | TRBV19 | CASSISHSQPQHF | TGTGCCAGTAGTATAAGCCATTCCCAGCCCCAGCATTTT
TRBJ1-5 | NA | NA | TRBV6-6 | CASRGPPSRENQPQHF | TGTGCCAGCAGAGGACCCCCCTCGAGGGAAAATCAGCCCCAGCATTTT
TRBJ1-2 | TRBD1 | NA | TRBV15 | CATSGGTGYYGYTF | TGTGCCACCAGCGGAGGGACAGGCTACTATGGCTACACCTTC
TRBJ2-3 | NA | few | TRBV5-4 | CASSPPGDTSTDTQYF | TGTGCCAGCAGCCCCCCAGGGGACACTAGCACAGATACGCAGTATTTT
TRBJ2-7 | TRBD2 | few | TRBV11-2 | CASSLRASGYEQYF | TGTGCCAGCAGCCTAAGGGCTAGCGGGTACGAGCAGTACTTC
TRBJ2-5 | NA | NA | TRBV7-6 | CASSWTQGKTQYF | TGTGCCAGCAGCTGGACCCAGGGAAAGACCCAGTACTTC
TRBJ1-2 | NA | few | TRBV29-1 | CSVLPSYGYTF | TGCAGCGTCCTCCCCTCCTATGGCTACACCTTC
TRBJ1-4 | TRBD1 | NA | TRBV5-4 | CASSPDRRELFF | TGTGCCAGCAGCCCGGACAGGAGAGAACTGTTTTTT
TRBJ1-2 | NA | NA | TRBV15 | CATSRDPTGGVYGYTF | TGTGCCACCAGCAGAGATCCAACAGGAGGGGTATATGGCTACACCTTC
TRBJ2-2 | NA | NA | TRBV21-1 | CASSKGGGSNTGELFF | TGTGCCAGCAGCAAAGGAGGAGGTTCGAACACCGGGGAGCTGTTTTTT
TRBJ1-1 | NA | NA | TRBV5-1 | CASSLVTGTMNTEAFF | TGCGCCAGCAGCCTAGTAACAGGTACCATGAACACTGAAGCTTTCTTT
TRBJ1-1 | NA | NA | TRBV5-1 | CASSLTVNTEAFF | TGCGCCAGCAGCTTAACGGTGAACACTGAAGCTTTCTTT
TRBJ2-5 | TRBD2 | NA | TRBV10-1 | CASSDPGLAGSGGETQYF | TGCGCCAGCAGTGACCCGGGACTAGCGGGGTCCGGAGGGGAGACCCAGTACTTC
TRBJ2-5 | NA | NA | TRBV9 | CATSPVTQETQYF | TGTGCCACCAGCCCGGTAACTCAAGAGACCCAGTACTTC
TRBJ1-5 | NA | NA | TRBV28 | CASQGSNQPQHF | TGTGCCAGCCAGGGGAGCAATCAGCCCCAGCATTTT
TRBJ1-1 | NA | NA | TRBV6-5 | CASSYPNPTEAFF | TGTGCCAGCAGTTACCCCAATCCAACTGAAGCTTTCTTT
TRBJ2-2 | TRBD2 | NA | TRBV10-3 | CAISDQSGGRNTGELFF | TGTGCCATCAGTGATCAGAGCGGGGGCCGAAACACCGGGGAGCTGTTTTTT
TRBJ2-6 | NA | NA | TRBV5-5 | CASSILQGAAGANVLTF | TGTGCCAGCAGCATACTACAGGGAGCAGCTGGGGCCAACGTCCTGACTTTC
TRBJ2-4 | NA | NA | TRBV2 | CASATLAKNIQYF | TGTGCCAGCGCCACTCTAGCCAAAAACATTCAGTACTTC
TRBJ1-6 | NA | NA | TRBV5-1 | CASTLSGDTYNSPLHF | TGCGCCAGCACACTAAGCGGGGACACCTATAATTCACCCCTCCACTTT
TRBJ2-1 | NA | NA | TRBV5-8 | CASSPLDLSSYNEQFF | TGTGCCAGCAGCCCCTTAGACTTGAGCTCCTACAATGAGCAGTTCTTC
TRBJ1-1 | NA | NA | TRBV2 | CASSERGGDTEAFF | TGTGCCAGCAGTGAAAGAGGGGGGGACACTGAAGCTTTCTTT
TRBJ1-2 | NA | NA | TRBV18 | CASSPAGLANYGYTF | TGTGCCAGCTCACCGGCGGGATTAGCTAACTATGGCTACACCTTC
TRBJ2-5 | TRBD1 | NA | TRBV6-1 | CASNSGTGDQETQYF | TGTGCCAGCAATTCCGGGACAGGCGATCAAGAGACCCAGTACTTC
TRBJ1-1 | NA | NA | TRBV18 | CASSPPSKTGRAEAFF | TGTGCCAGCTCACCACCGTCAAAAACAGGGAGGGCTGAAGCTTTCTTT
TRBJ2-1 | TRBD1 | NA | TRBV5-4 | CASSTKDRVAYNEQFF | TGTGCCAGCAGCACAAAAGACAGGGTAGCCTACAATGAGCAGTTCTTC
TRBJ2-6 | NA | NA | TRBV7-9 | CSSSPEAGAISGANVLTF | TGTTCCAGCAGCCCTGAAGCGGGTGCTATCTCTGGGGCCAACGTCCTGACTTTC
TRBJ1-3 | NA | NA | TRBV2 | CASSRWGLGNTIYF | TGTGCCAGCTCTCGCTGGGGGCTCGGAAACACCATATATTTT
TRBJ1-2 | TRBD1 | NA | TRBV9 | CASSVGRDSFNYGYTF | TGTGCCAGCAGCGTAGGCCGGGACAGCTTTAACTATGGCTACACCTTC
TRBJ1-1 | TRBD1 | NA | TRBV19 | CASSIRRGQDTEAFF | TGTGCCAGTAGTATACGCAGGGGGCAGGACACTGAAGCTTTCTTT
TRBJ2-5 | TRBD1 | NA | TRBV5-1 | CASSWDRGRETQYF | TGCGCCAGCAGCTGGGACAGGGGGCGGGAGACCCAGTACTTC
TRBJ1-1 | NA | NA | TRBV5-1 | CASSLGWGGSTEAFF | TGCGCCAGCAGCTTGGGATGGGGGGGCTCCACTGAAGCTTTCTTT
TRBJ2-3 | NA | NA | TRBV7-2 | CASSFQTSTDTQYF | TGTGCCAGCAGCTTCCAGACTAGCACAGATACGCAGTATTTT
TRBJ2-3 | TRBD2 | NA | TRBV5-1 | CASSPLQRGAADTQYF | TGCGCCAGCAGCCCCCTCCAGCGGGGGGCGGCAGATACGCAGTATTTT
TRBJ1-2 | TRBD1 | NA | TRBV28 | CASSPGQGRSGYTF | TGTGCCAGCAGCCCCGGACAGGGGCGGTCTGGCTACACCTTC
TRBJ1-3 | NA | NA | TRBV19 | CASTPGRSYGNTIYF | TGTGCCAGTACCCCCGGGAGATCCTACGGAAACACCATATATTTT
TRBJ2-1 | TRBD2 | NA | TRBV15 | CATSSLLLAGGIDEQFF | TGTGCCACCAGCAGCCTCTTACTAGCGGGGGGGATCGATGAGCAGTTCTTC